The rows below give T cell receptor beta chains drawn from one sample of a study of metastatic and nonmetastatic thyroid tumors. Using MiXCR, TCRdb reanalyzed the PCR reads. Of 25,000 to 30,000 clones in the sample, roughly 19% were seen once. Sequences were obtained from blood. The receptors were gathered from a male donor with papillary thyroid cancer or a benign thyroid nodule (not recorded which). Some clones in this sample may be carry-over from other donors' samples. Both conserved end residues are part of each CDR3. Some rows mark clone size as missing; the rest say once, few, many or name a class of expanded clone.

J | V | size | CDR3
TRBJ1-3 | TRBV6-1 | medium-sized | CASRSSGNTIYF
TRBJ2-2 | TRBV19 | many | CGRDRSLNTGELFF
TRBJ1-2 | TRBV19 | many | CASSGIQGGYGYTF
TRBJ2-7 | TRBV24-1 | . | CATSSGDYEQYF
TRBJ2-3 | TRBV2 | many | CASRYRGDTQYF
TRBJ2-1 | TRBV4-1 | . | CASSRGPPGVPLTSGSLYEQFF
TRBJ2-5 | TRBV6-2/TRBV6-3 | many | CASSDRTSGSETQYF
TRBJ1-5 | TRBV6-2/TRBV6-3 | once | CASPQTGRPQHF
TRBJ2-3 | TRBV6-5 | few | CASSFGMGDQSLSDTQYF
TRBJ2-1 | TRBV7-2 | many | CASSFEGGLNEQFF
TRBJ2-1 | TRBV12-3/TRBV12-4 | many | CASSFQVSDEQFF
TRBJ2-5 | TRBV4-3 | . | CASSQDRWAWEIHYF
TRBJ2-3 | TRBV4-3 | . | CASSQESGQGVDTQYF
TRBJ2-2 | TRBV2 | many | CANEANRGRDTGELFF
TRBJ1-6 | TRBV27 | many | CASTPGGLTYNSPLHF
TRBJ2-2 | TRBV4-1 | many | CASSQEKFTGELFF
TRBJ2-3 | TRBV6-1 | many | CATGTSTDTQYF
TRBJ1-6 | TRBV20-1 | . | CSASNRGRRESPLHF
TRBJ2-1 | TRBV30 | . | CAWSLIPGNEQFF
TRBJ2-7 | TRBV28 | many | CASSQVGFSEQYF
TRBJ2-7 | TRBV6-1 | . | CASSVSSAMSSYEQYF
TRBJ1-1 | TRBV28 | many | CASSSLRRTGTQAFF
TRBJ1-1 | TRBV20-1 | . | CSARVGQSNTEAFF
TRBJ2-1 | TRBV11-2 | . | CASSPRGQGAYEQFF
TRBJ2-2 | TRBV11-2 | few | CASSFGGANTCELFF
TRBJ1-3 | TRBV19 | many | CASSIVGGSGNTIYF
TRBJ1-2 | TRBV7-3 | many | CASSSEARDGYTF
TRBJ1-5 | TRBV20-1 | . | CSASPGINQHQHF
TRBJ2-1 | TRBV3-1 | many | CASSQRTGGNEQFF
TRBJ1-1 | TRBV11-2 | . | CPSSLAGGDGAFF
TRBJ2-7 | TRBV3-1 | once | CASSQDSHEQYF
TRBJ2-7 | TRBV6-4 | many | CASSPSAEYYEQYF
TRBJ1-1 | TRBV29-1 | many | CSATSAGEAFF
TRBJ1-4 | TRBV15 | many | CATSTGTVRANEKLFF
TRBJ2-7 | TRBV6-5 | . | CASSSPRTGDYEQYF
TRBJ1-4 | TRBV12-3/TRBV12-4 | . | CASGRGVANEKLFF
TRBJ2-3 | TRBV28 | many | CASRQGGSADTQYF
TRBJ2-6 | TRBV6-2/TRBV6-3 | many | CASRIISGRGTGANVLTF
TRBJ2-7 | TRBV18 | many | CASSPQIAVSYEQYF
TRBJ2-5 | TRBV6-1 | many | CASSERSGGAETQYF
TRBJ1-2 | TRBV20-1 | . | CSARQGGNYGYIF
TRBJ1-1 | TRBV20-1 | many | CSVGQNTEAFF
TRBJ1-4 | TRBV20-1 | many | CSAYPTGYEKLFF
TRBJ1-5 | TRBV18 | many | CASSSGDGDSNQPQHF
TRBJ2-7 | TRBV7-9 | . | CGSSSVQGEQYF
TRBJ2-7 | TRBV18 | once | CASAPRTSGYYEQYF
TRBJ1-6 | TRBV12-3/TRBV12-4 | many | CASSPTGKQGNSPLHF
TRBJ1-3 | TRBV20-1 | . | CSARRWTAGYTIYF
TRBJ1-1 | TRBV28 | many | CASSSLGEAVNTEAFF
TRBJ2-7 | TRBV10-3 | many | CAIRKDTQEQYF
TRBJ2-6 | TRBV19 | many | CASSAREGPGANVLTF
TRBJ2-6 | TRBV5-6 | . | CASIPRTWANVLTF
TRBJ1-1 | TRBV5-8 | many | CASSSRGGRGDTEAFF
TRBJ1-6 | TRBV25-1 | many | CASSELADSPLHF
TRBJ1-1 | TRBV10-1 | many | CASSAGGTTEAFF
TRBJ1-5 | TRBV10-3 | many | CAIRPYSNQPQHF
TRBJ1-2 | TRBV24-1 | many | CATSDPQGGGYTF
TRBJ1-1 | TRBV4-2 | once | CASSRSWGLGTEALF
TRBJ2-5 | TRBV20-1 | many | CSASGTSGSQETQYF
TRBJ1-2 | TRBV6-6 | many | CASSYYLWGQGVNYGYTF